These 32 T cell receptor beta chains originate from one sample sequenced in a study of blood T cells in healthy people across ages. Next came a second PCR, run for 7 to 11 cycles, which used a sample-barcoded 5' primer along with a J-beta primer mix. TCRdb independently ran MiXCR on the 5' RACE reads; one entry per CDR3 protein. The profile shows 1.8 million or so distinct CDR3 sequences, 35% to 50% of them singletons. The sample taken for sequencing was blood. The receptor source for this set is a human donor in good health.

This clonotype appeared a few times. Mismatch with germline at one junction end may stem from a read error. The chain joins TRBV5-6 to TRBJ1-1; D unclear. The V gene's germline CDR1 is SGHDT and CDR2 YYEEEE. The CDR3 runs to 17 residues. The CDR3: CASSLVGGDLGNTEAFF. The CDR3 nucleotides read TGTGCCAGTAGCTTGGTAGGCGGGGATTTGGGGAACACTGAAGCTTTCTTT. Looking up the rest from reference TRBV5-6 and TRBJ1-1 gives the full variable domain: DAGVTQSPTHLIKTRGQQVTLRCSPKSGHDTVSWYQQALGQGPQFIFQYYEEEERQRGNFPDRFSGHQFPNYSSELNVNALLLGDSALYLCASSLVGGDLGNTEAFFGQGTRLTVV.

This clonotype was seen a single time. The chain employs TRBV29-1 and TRBJ1-5; 8 bases align to TRBD1. The CDR3 loop spans 14 amino acids. V lost 5 bases to trimming and J lost 5 bases; unmatched junction nucleotides: 8. Germline CDR1 and CDR2: SQVTM and ANQGSEA. The CDR3 reads CSVIPQGVDQPQHF. In nucleotides, the CDR3 is TGCAGCGTTATCCCACAGGGGGTAGATCAGCCCCAGCATTTT.

This clonotype was observed once. This rearrangement joins TRBV7-9 to TRBJ2-1; D not certain. The CDR3 consists of 17 residues. Between the trimmed V and J ends, which lost 5 bases and 8 bases, there was a span of 25 bases. Looked up from germline, CDR1 is SEHNR and CDR2 is FQNEAQ (reference sequence). CDR3 in amino acids: CASSPRRVNRGIDEQFF. In nucleotides, the CDR3 is TGTGCCAGCAGCCCTCGTAGAGTGAACCGAGGTATTGATGAGCAGTTCTTC.

The rearrangement joins TRBV12-3 or TRBV12-4 to TRBJ1-4; D unclear. This CDR3 is 13 amino acids long. V lost 6 bases and J lost 8, with 13 bases in between. CDR3 loop: CASSGPMGEKLFF. CDR3 bases: TGTGCCAGCAGCGGCCCAATGGGCGAAAAACTGTTTTTT.

The rearrangement joins TRBV29-1 to TRBJ1-2, with D possibly being TRBD1 (6 bases). Trimming shortened V by 1 base and J by 7 bases, and 16 bases separated the two germline ends. Germline CDR1 reads SQVTM; CDR2 reads ANQGSEA. This CDR3 is 14 amino acids long. The CDR3 region is CSVEALTGYGGYTF. Written as DNA, the CDR3 is TGCAGCGTTGAAGCACTAACAGGGTACGGTGGCTACACCTTC. The full variable domain, completed using reference TRBV29-1 and TRBJ1-2, is SAVISQKPSRDICQRGTSLTIQCQVDSQVTMMFWYRQQPGQSLTLIATANQGSEATYESGFVIDKFPISRPNLTFSTLTVSNMSPEDSSIYLCSVEALTGYGGYTFGSGTRLTVV.

The rearrangement uses TRBV15 and TRBJ2-4; D remains ambiguous. The CDR3 is made up of 11 amino acids. Germline-derived CDR1 and CDR2 are LNHNV and YYDKDF (reference sequence). Trimming removed 4 bases from V and 13 bases from J, with 11 bases in between. The CDR3 spells CATSNFNEQYF. The CDR3 bases are TGTGCCACCAGCAACTTCAATGAGCAGTACTTC. Full variable domain (missing parts from reference TRBV15 and TRBJ2-4): DAMVIQNPRYQVTQFGKPVTLSCSQTLNHNVMYWYQQKSSQAPKLLFHYYDKDFNNEADTPDNFQSRRPNTSFCFLDIRSPGLGDTAMYLCATSNFNEQYFGAGTRLSVL.

This clonotype appeared a few times. The genes are TRBV20-1 and TRBJ2-7; 7 bases are shared with TRBD1. V gave up 1 base and J gave up 4 bases; unmatched junction bases: 10. Per germline, CDR1 DFQATT and CDR2 SNEGSKA (reference sequence). The CDR3 has 15 amino acids. The CDR3 region is CSARGQGAQGYEQYF. The DNA of the CDR3 is TGCAGTGCTAGAGGACAGGGCGCCCAGGGATACGAGCAGTACTTC.

In this sample, this clonotype turned up a few times. The V and J genes are TRBV4-3 and TRBJ2-7, with D possibly called TRBD1 or TRBD2 (5 bases each). V was cut by 1 base and J by 0 bases, with 10 bases left in between. This CDR3 spans 15 amino acids. The germline CDR1 and CDR2 sequences are LGHNA and YSLEER. In nucleotides, the CDR3 is TGCGCCAGCAGCCAAGCATGGGGGAGCTCCTACGAGCAGTACTTC. Amino acid sequence: CASSQAWGSSYEQYF.

Only a few counts were recorded for this clonotype. The V gene is TRBV6-5, the J gene TRBJ1-2, with 8 bases lining up with TRBD1. The germline V gene has CDR1 MNHEY and CDR2 SVGAGI. CDR3 size: 14 residues. The V and J ends lost 2 bases and 6 bases, in that order; junction bases with no gene match: 5. This chain's CDR3 is CASSYPDRDNGYTF. The CDR3 coding sequence is TGTGCCAGCAGTTACCCGGACAGGGATAATGGCTACACCTTC.

The rearrangement joins TRBV9 to TRBJ2-1; the D gene could be TRBD1 or TRBD2 (5 bases each). Deletions cut 4 bases from V and 4 bases from J, with 15 bases between. CDR1 is SGDLS and CDR2 is YYNGEE in the germline V gene. The CDR3 is 15 amino acids. CDR3 in amino acids: CASSPTGGHYNEQFF. CDR3 DNA: TGTGCCAGCAGCCCAACAGGAGGTCATTACAATGAGCAGTTCTTC.

CDR3 amino acids: CSAGGDRGDVGEQYF. CDR3 DNA: TGCAGTGCAGGGGGGGACAGGGGGGACGTGGGCGAGCAGTACTTC. This chain connects TRBV20-1 to TRBJ2-4; 11 bases line up with TRBD1. The closer fit of TRBJ2-7 to the DNA end suggests the J call may be wrong. The CDR3 length is 15 residues. CDR1 is DFQATT and CDR2 is SNEGSKA in the germline V gene (reference sequence).

The chain uses TRBV6-6 and TRBJ2-1; 10 bases fit TRBD1. Trimming took 6 bases from V and 8 from J; bases not matched to a gene: 13. This CDR3 is 16 amino acids long. Germline V gene sequence: CDR1 MNHNY, CDR2 SVGAGI (reference sequence). This chain's CDR3 is CASRPTRDRGPDEQFF. The DNA for the CDR3 is TGTGCCAGCAGACCCACCCGGGACAGGGGACCTGATGAGCAGTTCTTC.

The chain is built from TRBV5-1 and TRBJ1-2; unclear D gene. V was pared by 0 bases and J by 2 bases, with 11 bases between. The V gene's germline CDR1 is SGHRS and CDR2 YFSETQ. CDR3 size: 15 residues. CDR3 protein: CASSLEVFGNYGYTF. The CDR3 region has the DNA TGCGCCAGCAGCTTGGAAGTTTTCGGGAACTATGGCTACACCTTC.

This chain connects TRBV16 to TRBJ1-2, with D unresolved. Germline CDR1 reads KGHSY; CDR2 reads FQNENV. The CDR3 is 13 amino acids. V was trimmed by 3 bases and J by 0 bases, leaving 5 bases between them. The DNA of the CDR3 is TGTGCCAGCAGCCATTCAGCTAACTATGGCTACACCTTC. This sequence encodes CASSHSANYGYTF.

The chain links TRBV14 to TRBJ2-7, with D tentatively TRBD2 (6 bases). The J call may be faulty, since TRBJ2-5 better matches the DNA end. Germline V gene data show CDR1 as SGHDN and CDR2 as FVKESK. The CDR3 extends over 16 amino acids. The CDR3 bases are TGTGCCAGCAGCCAAAACTGGACGGGGAGGAGAGAGACCCAGTACTTC. Translated: CASSQNWTGRRETQYF.

With respect to this clonotype: This could be a read error, since a much larger clone is one nucleotide away. The chain recombines TRBV7-2 with TRBJ2-1; D perhaps matches TRBD2 (7 bases). TRBJ2-7 matches the DNA end more closely, so the J call is doubtful. The germline gives CDR1 SGHTA, CDR2 FQGNSA. This CDR3 contains 17 residues. DNA of the CDR3: TGTGCCAGCAGCAAATGGGGGGGGGCTGAATCCTACAATGAGCAGTACTTC. Translated, it gives CASSKWGGAESYNEQYF.

The chain carries TRBV11-3 and TRBJ2-2; D possibly corresponds to TRBD1 (7 bases). The CDR3 spans 16 residues. CDR1 and CDR2 from the germline V gene are SGHNT and YENEEA. Trimming removed 4 bases from V and 5 bases from J, with 17 bases in between. The CDR3: CASSSRGRLKTGELFF. In nucleotides, the CDR3 is TGTGCCAGCAGCTCCAGGGGGAGGCTGAAAACCGGGGAGCTGTTTTTT.

This clonotype was counted only a few times. The J gene is TRBJ2-3, the V gene TRBV29-1, with D unresolved. Per the germline V gene, CDR1 is SQVTM and CDR2 is ANQGSEA. Trimming shortened V by 4 bases and J by 2 bases, and 7 bases separated the two germline ends. There are 12 residues in the CDR3. The CDR3 loop reads CSVVLYTDTQYF. CDR3 in DNA: TGCAGCGTTGTCCTCTACACAGATACGCAGTATTTT.

This clonotype was seen at least ten times. The genes are TRBV10-3 and TRBJ2-7, with unresolved D. The CDR3 runs 14 residues. Germline CDR1 reads ENHRY; CDR2 reads SYGVKD. V was shortened by 0 bases and J by 4 bases, with 10 bases between the two germline ends. The CDR3 sequence: CAISESSPGYEQYF. The CDR3 nucleotides read TGTGCCATCAGTGAGTCCTCCCCGGGTTACGAGCAGTACTTC.

The CDR3 sequence is CASSQDSLANKNIQYF. DNA of the CDR3: TGCGCCAGCAGCCAAGATTCACTAGCGAATAAAAACATTCAGTACTTC. The chain uses TRBV4-1 and TRBJ2-4; TRBD2 matches at 7 bases. The CDR3 has 16 residues. V was pared by 0 bases and J by 4 bases, with 6 bases of the junction left unmatched. Germline-derived CDR1 and CDR2 are MGHRA and YSYEKL.

This clonotype was counted once. The chain carries TRBV20-1 and TRBJ2-7; maybe TRBD2 (7 bases). V was trimmed by 6 bases and J by 3 bases, leaving 18 bases between them. Germline CDR1 reads DFQATT; CDR2 reads SNEGSKA (reference sequence). CDR3 length equals 14 residues. The CDR3, as DNA: TGCAGTGCCCTCGGCGGGGGCGCGAACTACGAGCAGTACTTC. Its protein is CSALGGGANYEQYF.

This clonotype has just a few counts. The gene calls are TRBV12-3 or TRBV12-4 and TRBJ1-2; D may be TRBD1 (5 bases). CDR3 length: 16 amino acids. Trimming removed 8 bases from V and 1 base from J, with 20 bases in between. Here the CDR3 reads CASGGEGPSLNYGYTF. CDR3 nucleotide sequence: TGTGCCAGCGGAGGGGAGGGGCCCTCCCTTAACTATGGCTACACCTTC.

This clonotype appeared many times. V usage is TRBV29-1 and J usage is TRBJ2-6; 7 nucleotides align to TRBD1. V lost 5 bases, J lost 1 base, and 14 bases stayed unmatched. Germline CDR1 reads SQVTM; CDR2 reads ANQGSEA. CDR3 size: 18 residues. CDR3 amino acids: CSVSEFDRAGSGANVLTF. CDR3 DNA: TGCAGCGTTTCGGAGTTCGACAGGGCTGGGTCTGGGGCCAACGTCCTGACTTTC.

This clonotype was seen more than once but under ten times. The CDR3 bases are TGCAGCGTTGGGGGACAGTTCTACGAGCAGTACTTC. It codes for CSVGGQFYEQYF. V gene TRBV29-1 combines with J gene TRBJ2-4, with TRBD1 identical over 7 bases. The J call may be incorrect, as the DNA end agrees better with TRBJ2-7. CDR3 size: 12 residues. Germline CDR1 and CDR2: SQVTM and ANQGSEA.

This clonotype was observed a handful of times. A junction end diverges from the germline sequence, so it may reflect a read error. The rearrangement links TRBV12-3 or TRBV12-4 to TRBJ1-2, with 12 bases lining up with TRBD1. CDR3 length equals 18 residues. CDR3 protein: CAGSPIRGQGASNYGYTF. The CDR3 coding sequence is TGTGCCGGCAGCCCTATTAGGGGACAGGGGGCCTCTAACTATGGCTACACCTTC.

This chain joins TRBV29-1 and TRBJ2-7; perhaps TRBD1 as D (6 bases). Looked up from germline, CDR1 is SQVTM and CDR2 is ANQGSEA. CDR3 size: 14 residues. The V and J ends lost 6 bases and 5 bases respectively, with 20 bases between them. The CDR3 nucleotides are TGCAGCGTGATAAGGAGGACAGCGTTCCACGAGCAGTACTTC. Its protein is CSVIRRTAFHEQYF.

The CDR3 DNA reads as TGTGCCATCAGTGAGCTGATGACCGCTCCAATTAACACCGGGGAGCTGTTTTTT. Translated: CAISELMTAPINTGELFF. This chain connects TRBV10-3 to TRBJ2-2; D is uncertain. Looked up from germline, CDR1 is ENHRY and CDR2 is SYGVKD. Trimming removed 2 bases at V and 2 bases at J, with 18 bases between. The CDR3 loop spans 18 amino acids.

The chain is built from TRBV12-3 or TRBV12-4 and TRBJ2-3, with 9 bases aligning to TRBD2. V gave up 6 bases and J gave up 1 base; unmatched junction bases: 17. The CDR3 has 19 amino acids. In DNA form, the CDR3 reads TGTGCCAGCAGCCCATGGGCCCCCGGGACTAGCAGAGGCACAGATACGCAGTATTTT. It codes for CASSPWAPGTSRGTDTQYF.

Details on this clonotype: This may be a read error, as it is one base from a much larger clone. This chain connects TRBV7-2 to TRBJ2-5, with 8 bases identical to TRBD1. The germline CDR1 and CDR2 sequences are SGHTA and FQGNSA. This CDR3 contains 14 residues. The CDR3 coding sequence is TGTGCCGGCAGCTCGACAGGGGCACAAGAGACCCAGTACTTC. Amino acid sequence: CAGSSTGAQETQYF.

The rearrangement joins TRBV5-5 to TRBJ1-1, with 7 nucleotides matching TRBD1. V lost 5 bases to trimming and J lost 4 bases; unmatched junction nucleotides: 23. The germline CDR1 and CDR2 sequences are SGHKS and YYEKEE (reference sequence). CDR3 length: 19 amino acids. The CDR3 DNA sequence: TGTGCCAGCAGTCGCGGCCTCACAGGGGCCTCGGTTTCAGTCACTGAAGCTTTCTTT. Protein sequence: CASSRGLTGASVSVTEAFF. Together with reference TRBV5-5 and TRBJ1-1, the CDR3 gives the full variable domain: DAGVTQSPTHLIKTRGQQVTLRCSPISGHKSVSWYQQVLGQGPQFIFQYYEKEERGRGNFPDRFSARQFPNYSSELNVNALLLGDSALYLCASSRGLTGASVSVTEAFFGQGTRLTVV.

This clonotype was seen a few times. The CDR3 bases are TGTGCCAGCAGCCACCTTAACCAAATAACGGATACGCAGTATTTT. Its protein product is CASSHLNQITDTQYF. The chain is built from TRBV3-1 and TRBJ2-3; D unresolved. V lost 3 bases and J 6 bases, leaving 16 bases between the germline ends. Germline CDR1 and CDR2: LGHDT and YNNKEL (reference sequence). CDR3 length: 15 amino acids.

The genes are TRBV7-2 and TRBJ2-7; no clear D gene. Germline CDR1 and CDR2: SGHTA and FQGNSA. The germline V and J ends were trimmed by 5 bases and 7 bases, with 15 bases remaining between them. The CDR3 is made up of 13 amino acids. The chain's CDR3 is CASSPSLWGEQYF. CDR3 in DNA: TGTGCCAGCAGCCCTTCCCTATGGGGTGAGCAGTACTTC.